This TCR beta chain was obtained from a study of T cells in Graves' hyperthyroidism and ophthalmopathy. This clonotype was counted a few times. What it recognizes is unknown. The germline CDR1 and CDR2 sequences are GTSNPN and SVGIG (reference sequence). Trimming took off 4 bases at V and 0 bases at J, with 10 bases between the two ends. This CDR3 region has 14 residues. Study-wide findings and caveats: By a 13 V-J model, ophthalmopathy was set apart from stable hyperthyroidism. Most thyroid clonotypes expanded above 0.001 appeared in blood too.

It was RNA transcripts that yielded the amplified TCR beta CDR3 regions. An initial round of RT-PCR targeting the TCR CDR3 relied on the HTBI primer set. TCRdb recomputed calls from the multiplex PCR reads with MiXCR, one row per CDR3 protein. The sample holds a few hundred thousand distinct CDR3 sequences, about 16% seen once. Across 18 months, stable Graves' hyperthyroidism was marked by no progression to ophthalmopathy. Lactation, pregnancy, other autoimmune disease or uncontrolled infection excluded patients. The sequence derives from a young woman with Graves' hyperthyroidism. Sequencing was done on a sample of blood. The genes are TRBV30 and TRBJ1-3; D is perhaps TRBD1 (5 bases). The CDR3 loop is CAWTQGNSGNTIYF. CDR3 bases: TGTGCCTGGACCCAGGGAAACTCTGGAAACACCATATATTTT. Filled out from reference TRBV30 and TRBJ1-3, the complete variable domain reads SQTIHQWPATLVQPVGSPLSLECTVEGTSNPNLYWYRQAAGRGLQLLFYSVGIGQISSEVPQNLSASRPQDRQFILSSKKLLLSDSGFYLCAWTQGNSGNTIYFGEGSWLTVV.